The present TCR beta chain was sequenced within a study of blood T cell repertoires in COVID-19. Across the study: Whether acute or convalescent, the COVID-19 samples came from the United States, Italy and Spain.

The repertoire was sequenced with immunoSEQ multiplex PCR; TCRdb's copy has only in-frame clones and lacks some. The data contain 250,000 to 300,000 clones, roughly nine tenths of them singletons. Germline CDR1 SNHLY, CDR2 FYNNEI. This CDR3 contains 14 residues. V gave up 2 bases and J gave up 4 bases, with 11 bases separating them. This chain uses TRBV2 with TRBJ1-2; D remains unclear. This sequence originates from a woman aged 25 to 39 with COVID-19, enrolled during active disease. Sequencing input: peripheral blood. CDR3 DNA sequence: TGTGCCAGCAGTGAACTGAGCACTGGCTATGGCTACACCTTC. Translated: CASSELSTGYGYTF.